The clone carrying this T cell receptor beta chain was seen many times. This record comes from a study of radiotherapy plus CTLA-4 blockade in lung cancer. Germline CDR1 reads SGHDT; CDR2 reads YYEEEE. This CDR3 comprises 15 residues. V dropped 1 base and J dropped 1; count of bases not matched to a gene: 1. TCRdb's copy holds only in-frame clones and misses some; the assay was immunoSEQ multiplex PCR. The sample lists around 59,000 clones, 77% occurring once. The source of this sequence is a human donor with non-small cell lung cancer who had a partial response to radiotherapy plus ipilimumab. The sequencing here drew on peripheral blood, taken from a patient treated with radiotherapy plus ipilimumab. This sequence joins TRBV5-6 and TRBJ2-3, with TRBD2 identical over 9 bases. The CDR3 DNA reads TGTGCCAGCAGCTTGAGGACTAGCGGCACAGATACGCAGTATTTT. This sequence encodes CASSLRTSGTDTQYF.